Reported below is one T cell receptor beta chain. TCRdb's table, derived via immunoSEQ multiplex PCR, lists solely in-frame clones and lacks some. The sample consists of 250,000 or so clones, approximately 88% of them appearing once. This specimen belongs to a study of blood T cell repertoires in COVID-19. Germline V gene data show CDR1 as LGHDT and CDR2 as YNNKEL (reference sequence). V was clipped by 5 bases and J by 3 bases, with 18 bases between them. This CDR3 contains 16 residues. The sequenced sample was PBMCs or T cells enriched from blood (not recorded which). This chain links TRBV3-1 (or the pseudogene TRBV3-2) with TRBJ2-3; tentative D call: TRBD2 (5 bases). The clonotype originates from a woman aged 40 to 50 who had been exposed to COVID-19. CDR3 amino acids: CASSSRSPRDTDTQYF. The CDR3 DNA reads as TGTGCCAGCAGCTCAAGGTCGCCACGGGATACAGATACGCAGTATTTT.